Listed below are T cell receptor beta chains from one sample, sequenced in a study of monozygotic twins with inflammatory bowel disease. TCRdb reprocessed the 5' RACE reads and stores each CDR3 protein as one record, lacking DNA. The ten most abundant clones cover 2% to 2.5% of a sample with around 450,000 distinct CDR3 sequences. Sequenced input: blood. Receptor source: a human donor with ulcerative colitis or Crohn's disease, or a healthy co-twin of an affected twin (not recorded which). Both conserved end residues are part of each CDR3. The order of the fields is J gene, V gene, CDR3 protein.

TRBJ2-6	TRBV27	CASSLMANSGANVLTF
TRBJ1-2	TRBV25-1	CASKDQGRGYTF
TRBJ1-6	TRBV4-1	CASSQDYGDRVSPLHF
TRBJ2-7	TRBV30	CAWSERQGVSYEQYF
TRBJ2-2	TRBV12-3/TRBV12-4	CASSFYASTGELFF
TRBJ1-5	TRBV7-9	CASSLGVNQPQHF
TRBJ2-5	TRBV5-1	CASSLMRGGETQYF
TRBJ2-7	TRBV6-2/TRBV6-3	CASSYPGTGSYEQYF
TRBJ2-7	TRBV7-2	CASSLNRNSYEQYF
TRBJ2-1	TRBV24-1	CATSDSSGLGDNEQFF
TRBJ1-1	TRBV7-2	CASRSGGREAFF
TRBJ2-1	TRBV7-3	CASSLTEVDEQFF
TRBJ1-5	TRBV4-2	CASSPLGPGNQPQHF
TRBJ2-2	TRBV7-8	CASTRGADRGKVTGELFF
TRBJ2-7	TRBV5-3	CARSPWTIYEQYF
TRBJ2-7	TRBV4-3	CASSQGWGLSSYEQYF
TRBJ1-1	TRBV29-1	CSVVGQRANTEAFF
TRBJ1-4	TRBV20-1	CSARQGPDEKLFF
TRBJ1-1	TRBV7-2	CASRQTGNGEAFF
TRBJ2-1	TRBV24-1	CATSDRTGNEQFF
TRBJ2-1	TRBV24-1	CATSDLFGGRFF
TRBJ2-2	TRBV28	CASSFAGWELFF
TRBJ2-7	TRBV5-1	CASSLAEAGYEQYF
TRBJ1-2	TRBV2	CASKKQGAADYGYTF
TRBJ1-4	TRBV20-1	CSARVDATNEKLFF
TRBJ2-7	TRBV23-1	CAASSKDRASYEQYF
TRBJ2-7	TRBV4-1	CASSQAPRAYEQYF